This T cell receptor beta chain was sequenced for a study of post-analysis software for immune sequencing data (dated by TCRdb to between 2015 and 2017). For the study in its entirety: Recorded disease courses included relapsing-remitting, secondary progressive and progressive-relapsing multiple sclerosis, with some patients lacking subtype annotation. The patient repertoires were set against under 12 previously published healthy control repertoires from donors whose ages ranged from roughly 6 to 26 years. A subset of samples was prepared in parallel using single-end sample barcoding, then pooled and co-amplified after Illumina adapter ligation. Study-wide findings and limitations: Significantly lower normalized Chao1 diversity was found in multiple sclerosis patients than in controls, suggesting substantial peripheral T-cell clonal expansion. Direct clustering with F measure showed strong co-clustering of samples prepared in the same batch, prompting a batch-effect correction. The control group was slightly older than the multiple sclerosis patient group.

TCR beta repertoires were profiled from peripheral blood of approximately 13 young patients with multiple sclerosis to demonstrate the VDJtools post-analysis software. The multiple sclerosis patients were children and adolescents ranging in age from roughly 6 to 15 years. Preparation of the library involved PCR. The listed sequencing device is Illumina HiSeq 2500. To reduce PCR and sequencing biases, unique molecular identifiers were built into the TCR beta cDNA libraries. Per 1 to 10 million input T cells, approximately 500,000 cDNA molecules were obtained, such that each molecule approximated one T cell. The patient libraries were prepared and sequenced using the same protocol as the earlier healthy control dataset. Samples belonging to the same batch were prepared together, multiplexed and sequenced on a shared HiSeq lane. The source study handled its data this way. MIGEC was used to process the raw barcoded reads, and molecular identifier groups with only a single read were discarded before consensus assembly and CDR3 extraction. VDJtools was used for post-analysis of the clonotype tables, with diversity normalized by down-sampling every dataset to the smallest sample size. Repertoire overlap clustering matched CDR3 amino acid but not nucleotide sequences to correct batch-related cross-sample contamination. TCRdb passed the public sequencing reads through fastp at Q25 and MiXCR, retaining productive beta sequences. Each CDR3 protein gets just one entry, which takes the most common genes and DNA from the rows behind it. The V and J calls here are based on TCRdb, not the publication. Within this sample are roughly 580,000 distinct CDR3 sequences, with about 40% of them counted one time only. Over 1.5% of the sample rests with the top ten.

The sample holds a few counts of this clonotype. The antigen it recognizes is unknown. Base-call qualities are not available, and no considerably larger clone is one nucleotide away. The clonotype was recovered from a girl aged 5-17 years with multiple sclerosis. The specimen was blood.

The CDR3 in this case is CAISESSFNYGYTF. The base sequence is TGTGCCATCAGTGAGTCTAGCTTTAACTATGGCTACACCTTC. In this chain, TRBV10-3 is recombined with TRBJ1-2, with the D gene call left open. CDR1 and CDR2 were assigned from the germline V gene as ENHRY and SYGVKD. The CDR3 runs 14 amino acids, cysteine and phenylalanine included. Only the CDR3 DNA is retained, 42 bases long and in frame from the first base. V gives up 0 bases and J gives up 1 base, and the segment between their germline ends measures 6 bases.